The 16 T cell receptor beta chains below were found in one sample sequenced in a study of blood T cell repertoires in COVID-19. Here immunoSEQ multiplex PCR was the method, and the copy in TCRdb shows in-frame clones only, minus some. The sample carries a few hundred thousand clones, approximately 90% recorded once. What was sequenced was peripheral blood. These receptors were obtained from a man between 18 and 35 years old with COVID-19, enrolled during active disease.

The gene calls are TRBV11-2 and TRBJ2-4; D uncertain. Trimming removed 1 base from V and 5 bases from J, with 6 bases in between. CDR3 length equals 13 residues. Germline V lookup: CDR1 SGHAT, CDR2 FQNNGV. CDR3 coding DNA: TGTGCCAGCAGCTTAGGCCAGGAAAACATTCAGTACTTC. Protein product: CASSLGQENIQYF.

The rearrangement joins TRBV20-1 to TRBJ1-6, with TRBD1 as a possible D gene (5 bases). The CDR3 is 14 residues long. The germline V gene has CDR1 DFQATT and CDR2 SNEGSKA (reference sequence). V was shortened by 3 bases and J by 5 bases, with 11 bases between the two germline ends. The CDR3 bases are TGCAGTGCTAGTGAGGGAGGGGATAATTCACCCCTCCACTTT. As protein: CSASEGGDNSPLHF.

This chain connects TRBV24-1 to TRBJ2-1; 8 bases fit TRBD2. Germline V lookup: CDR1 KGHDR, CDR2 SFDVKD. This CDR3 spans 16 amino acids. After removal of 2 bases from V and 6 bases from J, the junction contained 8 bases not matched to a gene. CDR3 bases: TGTGCCACCAGTGATTCAATTAGCGGGACGATCAATGAGCAGTTCTTC. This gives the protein CATSDSISGTINEQFF.

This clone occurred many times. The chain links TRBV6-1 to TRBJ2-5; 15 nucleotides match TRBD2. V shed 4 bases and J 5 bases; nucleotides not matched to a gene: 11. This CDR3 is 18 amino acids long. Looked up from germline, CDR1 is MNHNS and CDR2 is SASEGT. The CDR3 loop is CASSGTSGGDLYRETQYF. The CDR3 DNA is TGTGCCAGCAGTGGGACTAGCGGGGGGGACCTCTACAGGGAGACCCAGTACTTC.

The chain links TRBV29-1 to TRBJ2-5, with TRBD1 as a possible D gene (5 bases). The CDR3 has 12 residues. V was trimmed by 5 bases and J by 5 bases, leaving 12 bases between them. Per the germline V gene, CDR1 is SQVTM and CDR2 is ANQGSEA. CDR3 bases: TGCAGCGTTCTAGGGGCTGGGGAGACCCAGTACTTC. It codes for CSVLGAGETQYF.

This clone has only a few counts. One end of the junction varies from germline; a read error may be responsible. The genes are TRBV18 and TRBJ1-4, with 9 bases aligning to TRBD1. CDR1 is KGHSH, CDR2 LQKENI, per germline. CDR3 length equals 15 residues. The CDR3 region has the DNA TGTGCCAGCTCCCCACGGACAGGGGAGGGCGAAAAACTGTTTTTT. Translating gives CASSPRTGEGEKLFF.

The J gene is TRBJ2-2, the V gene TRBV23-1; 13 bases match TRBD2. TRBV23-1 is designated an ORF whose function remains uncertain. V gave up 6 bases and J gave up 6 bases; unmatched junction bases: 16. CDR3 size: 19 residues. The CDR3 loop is CASRPTGLAGPPEPGELFF. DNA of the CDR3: TGCGCCAGCAGACCAACGGGACTAGCGGGGCCACCGGAACCCGGGGAGCTGTTTTTT.

CDR3 DNA sequence: TGTGCCAGCAGCTTCCGGGACAGCAGCTATGGCTACACCTTC. Protein sequence: CASSFRDSSYGYTF. V usage is TRBV11-3 and J usage is TRBJ1-2; 7 bases map to TRBD1. The J segment lost 4 bases and the V segment lost 3 bases, leaving 5 bases of the junction unmatched. Germline CDR1 reads SGHNT; CDR2 reads YENEEA. The CDR3 is made up of 14 amino acids.

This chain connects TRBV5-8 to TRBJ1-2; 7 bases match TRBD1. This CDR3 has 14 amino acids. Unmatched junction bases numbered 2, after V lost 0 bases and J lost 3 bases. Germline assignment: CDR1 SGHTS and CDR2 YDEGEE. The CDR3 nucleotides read TGTGCCAGCAGCTTGGGAGGGGGCGACTATGGCTACACCTTC. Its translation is CASSLGGGDYGYTF.

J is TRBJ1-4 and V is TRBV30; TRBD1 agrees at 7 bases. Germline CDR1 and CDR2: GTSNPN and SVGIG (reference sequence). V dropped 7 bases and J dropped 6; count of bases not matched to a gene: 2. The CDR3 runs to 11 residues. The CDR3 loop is CASGTDEKLFF. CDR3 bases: TGTGCCTCGGGGACAGATGAAAAACTGTTTTTT.

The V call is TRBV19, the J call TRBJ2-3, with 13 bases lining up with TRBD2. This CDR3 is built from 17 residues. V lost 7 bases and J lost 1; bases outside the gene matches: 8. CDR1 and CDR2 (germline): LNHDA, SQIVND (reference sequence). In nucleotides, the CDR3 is TGTGCCAGTACTCCGGGACTAGCGGGGATAGGCACAGATACGCAGTATTTT. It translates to CASTPGLAGIGTDTQYF.

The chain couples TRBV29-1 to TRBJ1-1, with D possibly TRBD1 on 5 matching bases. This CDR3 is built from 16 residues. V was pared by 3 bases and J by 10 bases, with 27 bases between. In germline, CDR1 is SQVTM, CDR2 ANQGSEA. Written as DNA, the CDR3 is TGCAGCGTTGATCAACGCGATACCTCAGGGTCAGAAGGAGCTTTCTTT. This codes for CSVDQRDTSGSEGAFF.

The CDR3 region is CASSQRGQGYHEQYF. The DNA for the CDR3 is TGTGCCAGCAGCCAAAGGGGACAGGGGTACCACGAGCAGTACTTC. This chain joins TRBV3-1 (or the pseudogene TRBV3-2) and TRBJ2-7; 10 bases align to TRBD1. Looked up from germline, CDR1 is LGHDT and CDR2 is YNNKEL (reference sequence). V was clipped by 2 bases and J by 5 bases; unmatched bases: 6. The CDR3 consists of 15 residues.

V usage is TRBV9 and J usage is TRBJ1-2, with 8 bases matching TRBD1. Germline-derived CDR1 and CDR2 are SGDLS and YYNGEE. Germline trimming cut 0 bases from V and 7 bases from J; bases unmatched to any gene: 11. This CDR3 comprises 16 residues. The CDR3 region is CASSVASGQGPGGYTF. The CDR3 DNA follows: TGTGCCAGCAGCGTAGCTAGCGGACAGGGTCCGGGTGGCTACACCTTC. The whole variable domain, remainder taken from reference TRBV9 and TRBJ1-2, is DSGVTQTPKHLITATGQRVTLRCSPRSGDLSVYWYQQSLDQGLQFLIQYYNGEERAKGNILERFSAQQFPDLHSELNLSSLELGDSALYFCASSVASGQGPGGYTFGSGTRLTVV.

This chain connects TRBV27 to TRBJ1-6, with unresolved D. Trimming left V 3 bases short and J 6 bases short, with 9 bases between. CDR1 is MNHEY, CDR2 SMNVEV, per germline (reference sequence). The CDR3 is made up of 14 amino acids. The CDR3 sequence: CASSLSHSNSPLHF. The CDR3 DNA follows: TGTGCCAGCAGTTTGAGTCATTCTAATTCACCCCTCCACTTT.

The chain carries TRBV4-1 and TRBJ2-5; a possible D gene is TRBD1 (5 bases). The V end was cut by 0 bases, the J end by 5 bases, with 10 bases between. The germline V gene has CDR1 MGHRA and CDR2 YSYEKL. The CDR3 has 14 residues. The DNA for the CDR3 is TGCGCCAGCAGCCAAGAGGTAGGGGTGGAGACCCAGTACTTC. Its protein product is CASSQEVGVETQYF.